One T cell receptor (beta chain) is described in this entry. Its antigen is unknown. This specimen comes from a study of T cell responses to AZD1222 COVID-19 vaccine. Study outcomes and limitations: Vaccine-associated CD4 TCRs spanned spike, dominant at 160-218 and 743-854.

Using immunoSEQ multiplex PCR, the repertoire was profiled, and TCRdb retains in-frame clones only, with some absent. The sample includes about 96,000 clones, roughly 90% of them seen just once. CDR1 and CDR2 (germline): LNHDA, SQIVND (reference sequence). Trimming took off 2 bases at V and 4 bases at J, with 12 bases between the two ends. CDR3 length equals 14 residues. Source: peripheral blood, taken on day 0 of AZD1222 vaccination. The chain couples TRBV19 to TRBJ2-7, with a possible D match to TRBD2 (5 bases). The receptor was isolated from an adult in good health. The CDR3 protein is CASSISVGDYEQYF. The CDR3 coding sequence is TGTGCCAGTAGTATATCGGTCGGGGATTACGAGCAGTACTTC.